This T cell receptor (beta chain) is from a study of early stage breast cancer tumors. Study summary: Samples were sequenced at 7.5 to 10-fold average coverage. Study outcomes and limitations: Commonly generated sequences made up most enriched TCRB sequences shared between patients. In most of the 16 patients, blood comparison separated tumor from normal breast. Tumors had approximately 2.7-fold higher T cell density than normal breast.

As regards this clone: As yet, its antigen is unknown.

TCRdb's table, derived via immunoSEQ multiplex PCR, lists solely in-frame clones and lacks some. Counted here are several thousand clones, 60% to 80% occurring once; the ten biggest clones make up under 20%. Trimming at V came to 6 bases and at J to 6 bases, leaving 1 base not matched to a gene. The germline V gene encodes CDR1 SNHLY and CDR2 FYNNEI. This CDR3 is 12 amino acids long. The J gene is TRBJ2-7, the V gene TRBV2, with TRBD2 matching 11 bases. The sequenced sample was normal breast tissue next to the tumor. This receptor was obtained from a person between 55 and 69 years old with breast cancer. This chain's CDR3 is CASRLAGAEQYF. For the CDR3, the DNA is TGTGCCAGCAGACTAGCGGGAGCCGAGCAGTACTTC.